Listed below are T cell receptor beta chains from one sample, sequenced in a study of cytomegalovirus exposure and HLA in healthy donors. The protocol was immunoSEQ multiplex PCR, while the TCRdb copy is restricted to in-frame clones and leaves out a portion. The table includes about 130,000 clones, over 60% detected once. Sequencing was carried out using PBMCs. The receptors here all came from a human donor in good health. Each CDR3 is given with its conserved first and last residue. A D gene is named only where the DNA matches it firmly. A clone size is listed for some rows: how often the clone was seen (once, few, many), or a class if it is expanded.

TRBJ2-7	TRBV28	TRBD1	few	TGTGCCAGCAGTCATAGCGGACAGGGGGTCTACGAGCAGTACTTC	CASSHSGQGVYEQYF
TRBJ2-3	TRBV10-3	TRBD2	-	TGTGCCATCAAGACTAGCGGAGGCACAGATACGCAGTATTTT	CAIKTSGGTDTQYF
TRBJ1-6	TRBV30	-	-	TGTGCCTGGAGTGTGGGGGGGACGAATTCACCCCTCCACTTT	CAWSVGGTNSPLHF
TRBJ2-4	TRBV28	-	-	TGTGCCAGCAGTTCGGGGATCATTCAGTACTTC	CASSSGIIQYF
TRBJ1-2	TRBV6-5	-	-	TGTGCCAGCAGACGTCAGGGTTCTGGCTACACCTTC	CASRRQGSGYTF
TRBJ2-7	TRBV15	-	-	TGTGCCACCAGCAGAGATGGGGCCGAACCCTACGAGCAGTACTTC	CATSRDGAEPYEQYF
TRBJ2-1	TRBV7-9	TRBD2	-	TGTGCCAGCAGCTTAGTTGGACTAGCGGGAGTGCAGTCCTACAATGAGCAGTTCTTC	CASSLVGLAGVQSYNEQFF
TRBJ2-1	TRBV30	-	-	TGTGCCTGGAGTGGGGGGGGGCCAGGGCGTTTCTACAATGAGCAGTTCTTC	CAWSGGGPGRFYNEQFF
TRBJ2-5	TRBV5-1	-	once	TGCGCCAGCAGCTTGGTGTCGGGGAATCAAGAGACCCAGTACTTC	CASSLVSGNQETQYF
TRBJ2-5	TRBV2	TRBD2	-	TGTGCCAGCAGTGATATGAGACTAGCGGGGGTGGCCCAGTACTTC	CASSDMRLAGVAQYF
TRBJ1-2	TRBV5-4	-	-	TGTGCCAGCAGCTTGCATAGTAAGGGGAGGGTAACTAACTATGGCTACACCTTC	CASSLHSKGRVTNYGYTF
TRBJ2-2	TRBV6-5	-	-	TGTGCCAGCAGTTACGGCCTCACCGGGGAGCTGTTTTTT	CASSYGLTGELFF
TRBJ1-2	TRBV11-2	-	once	TGTGCCAGCAGCTTAGTTGGGAGTTGGCGCTACACCTTC	CASSLVGSWRYTF
TRBJ1-1	TRBV7-9	-	-	TGTGCCAGCAGCTTAGAACAGGCAGCTTTCTTT	CASSLEQAAFF
TRBJ1-5	TRBV5-1	-	-	TGCGCCAGCAGCTTCGTAGGGGATCAGCCCCAGCATTTT	CASSFVGDQPQHF
TRBJ2-7	TRBV5-5	-	-	TGTGCCAGCAGCACCCACGGGAGCTCCTACGAGCAGTACTTC	CASSTHGSSYEQYF
TRBJ2-1	TRBV28	TRBD2	-	TGTGCCGAAAAGGGACTAGCGGGAGGGAACAATGAGCAGTTCTTC	CAEKGLAGGNNEQFF
TRBJ1-1	TRBV18	-	-	TGTGCCAGCTCACCAGGGCAGGGAACTGAAGCTTTCTTT	CASSPGQGTEAFF
TRBJ2-3	TRBV27	TRBD2	-	TGTGCCAGCAGTTTCCTAGCGGGCACAGATACGCAGTATTTT	CASSFLAGTDTQYF
TRBJ1-4	TRBV28	-	once	TGTGCCAGCAGCACATTGGACCGCCAGGGTCGAACTAATGAAAAACTGTTTTTT	CASSTLDRQGRTNEKLFF
TRBJ2-7	TRBV6-6	-	-	TGTGCCAGCAGTTACTTTCACGGAGGGAGCTCCTACGAGCAGTACTTC	CASSYFHGGSSYEQYF
TRBJ1-4	TRBV9	-	-	TGTGCCAGCAGCGTACAGCAGGGTAGTGAGGAAAAACTGTTTTTT	CASSVQQGSEEKLFF
TRBJ2-5	TRBV12-2	-	-	TGTGCAAGTCGCCTAGGCCGGAGACTACGTGGGCTGGAGACCCAGTACTTC	CASRLGRRLRGLETQYF
TRBJ1-5	TRBV6-1	TRBD1	-	TGTGCCAGCCTGGGACAGGGGTTTTGGCAGCCCCAGCATTTT	CASLGQGFWQPQHF
TRBJ2-1	TRBV27	TRBD2	-	TGTGCCAGCAGTAAAAACCGACTAGCGGGGCCATACAATGAGCAGTTCTTC	CASSKNRLAGPYNEQFF
TRBJ2-7	TRBV7-9	TRBD2	-	TGTGCCAGCAGCCCTTGGCGGGCTAGCGGAACCTACGAGCAGTACTTC	CASSPWRASGTYEQYF
TRBJ2-6	TRBV4-2	-	-	TGTGCCAGCAGCCAAGACTCCTCTGGGGCCAACGTCCTGACTTTC	CASSQDSSGANVLTF
TRBJ2-7	TRBV6-1	-	-	TGTGCCAGCAGGGTCGATTTCAGCTCCTACGAGCAGTACTTC	CASRVDFSSYEQYF
TRBJ1-2	TRBV19	TRBD1	-	TGTGCCAGTAGTAGCACAGGGGGTATCTATGGCTACACCTTC	CASSSTGGIYGYTF
TRBJ2-7	TRBV7-6	TRBD2	-	TGTGCCAGCAGCCTACGGACTAGCGGGGGGTCCGAGCAGTACTTC	CASSLRTSGGSEQYF
TRBJ1-1	TRBV19	-	-	TGTGCCAGTAGTGCAGGACAGCCAGGAAACACTGAAGCTTTCTTT	CASSAGQPGNTEAFF
TRBJ2-5	TRBV14	-	-	TGTGCCAGCAGCCGTGGAGGTGCGGGGTTCCAAGAGACCCAGTACTTC	CASSRGGAGFQETQYF
TRBJ1-3	TRBV4-2	TRBD1	-	TGTGCCAGCAGCCAAGTGGGGCAGGGGGACACCATATATTTT	CASSQVGQGDTIYF
TRBJ2-7	TRBV4-2	TRBD2	few	TGTGCCAGCAGCCAAGATTGGGGGCTAGCGGGCTACGAGCAGTACTTC	CASSQDWGLAGYEQYF
TRBJ2-1	TRBV11-1	TRBD2	-	TGTGCCAGCAGCTTTGGGACTAGGGGGCAGTTCTTC	CASSFGTRGQFF
TRBJ2-5	TRBV29-1	-	-	TGCAGCGTTGCCGCTCAGGCCCCCTGGGAGCAGTACTTC	CSVAAQAPWEQYF
TRBJ2-7	TRBV4-2	TRBD2	-	TGTGCCAGCAGCCAAAGGCTCGGCCTGGAACTAGCGGGGGGGATCTCCTACGAGCAGTACTTC	CASSQRLGLELAGGISYEQYF
TRBJ2-1	TRBV5-1	TRBD2	once	TGCGCCAGCAGCTTAGGGGGACTAGCCTCCTACAATGGGCAGTTCTTC	CASSLGGLASYNGQFF
TRBJ2-7	TRBV5-3	-	-	TGTGCCAGAAGGGTTAGGGGGGGGGAGAGCTACGAGCAGTACTTC	CARRVRGGESYEQYF